This T cell receptor beta chain was observed in a study of T cell responses to AZD1222 COVID-19 vaccine (dated by TCRdb to 2020 to 2022). Some background on the complete study: AZD1222 recipients given second doses at about 4 weeks or at about 12 weeks were pooled, since spike-specific TCR depth and breadth were not found to differ between the two schedules. Trial participants were enrolled into age subgroups of 18-55, 56-69 and 70-plus years, which contained approximately 150, 28 and 58 TCR-sequenced participants, respectively. TCR sequencing was performed for fewer than 250 trial participants, of whom 200 to 220 were given two doses of AZD1222 and some 26 were given two doses of MenACWY control vaccine. Study-level results and caveats: Conclusions about previously exposed vaccinees are limited, since just five to seven AZD1222 recipients were seropositive for SARS-CoV-2 at baseline. After two AZD1222 doses, spike-specific TCR breadth and depth were significantly higher than at day 0 and than in MenACWY recipients. Nearly half of unique spike-specific TCRs reportedly recognized epitopes outside regions mutated in the B.1.351 and B.1.1.7 variants. In the small 56-69-year group, the increase in depth fell short of significance, most likely because of low power. CD4 TCRs associated with the vaccine covered the entire spike protein, and the dominant responses were in regions 160-218 and 743-854. Because no day 14 peak-response samples were available, the repertoires could be characterized only after the peak T cell response. Participants were mostly white British, with more females than males. The authors suggested clonal diversity may have been underestimated.

This clone was seen once. Its antigen is unknown. No quality values exist for individual bases; no much larger clone is one base distant. Sequences MNHEY (CDR1) and SVGAGI (CDR2) are obtained from the germline V gene. V is cut back by 8 bases and J by 6 bases, with 9 bases in the junction unmatched. The CDR3, cysteine through phenylalanine, is 14 amino acids long. The kept DNA is CDR3 alone, 42 bases in frame from the first base. What this sample's time point label stands for: baseline before first vaccination. The vaccinee samples were drawn from two UK trials, COV001 and COV002, one of which was a single-blind randomized controlled phase 2/3 trial testing AZD1222 (ChAdOx1 nCoV-19) in healthy adults. For TCRbeta chain sequencing, PBMC samples from trial participants were taken at day 0 and at day 28 after the second dose. The CDR3 regions of human TCRbeta chains were analyzed by immunosequencing. As for how the authors treated the data: Repertoire TCRs were matched against a reference library of SARS-CoV-2-specific TCRs generated with the MIRA antigen-specificity platform. Breadth was defined as the fraction of unique TCRs that were SARS-CoV-2-associated, and depth was defined as the fraction of total T cells that were SARS-CoV-2-associated. Using the MIRA data, each spike-specific TCR was assigned both to the spike region to which the TCR was reactive and to a CD4 or CD8 class. Log10-transformed breadth and depth values were compared by one-way ANOVA with Sidak's multiple comparisons tests. TCRdb carries this immuneACCESS record with in-frame sequences only. Its versions omit some clonotypes, under half of them owing to an unresolved V gene in the studies checked, with the rest unexplained. The DNA was the basis for D and trimming; V, J and clone size are from that table. This sample lists about 130,000 clones; 88% were detected once. Of the sample, 7.6% is held by the ten largest clones.

The V and J genes are TRBV6-5 and TRBJ2-7, and TRBD1 aligns with 11 junction nucleotides. The source was peripheral blood, collected on day 0 of AZD1222 vaccination. The sequence came from an adult in good health. The CDR3 region: CASDTAGTGGEQYF. The DNA sequence reads TGTGCCAGCGACACAGCCGGGACAGGGGGCGAGCAGTACTTC.